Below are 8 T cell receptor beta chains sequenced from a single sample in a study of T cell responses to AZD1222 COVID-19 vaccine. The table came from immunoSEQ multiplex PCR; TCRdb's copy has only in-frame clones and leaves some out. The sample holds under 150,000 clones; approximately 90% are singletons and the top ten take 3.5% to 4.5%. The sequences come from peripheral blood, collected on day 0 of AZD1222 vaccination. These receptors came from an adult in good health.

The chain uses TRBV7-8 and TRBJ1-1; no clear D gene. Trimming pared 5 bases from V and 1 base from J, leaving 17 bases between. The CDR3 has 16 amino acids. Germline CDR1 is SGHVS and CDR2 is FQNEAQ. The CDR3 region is CASSPRFWGTNTEAFF. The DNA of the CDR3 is TGTGCCAGCAGCCCTCGGTTTTGGGGTACGAACACTGAAGCTTTCTTT.

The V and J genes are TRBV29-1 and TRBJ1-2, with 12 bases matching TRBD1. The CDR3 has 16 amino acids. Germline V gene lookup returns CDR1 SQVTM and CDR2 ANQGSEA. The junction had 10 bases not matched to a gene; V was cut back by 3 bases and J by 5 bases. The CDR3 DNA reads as TGCAGCGTTGACCCCGAGGGGGACAGGGGGCGTTATGGCTACACCTTC. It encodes CSVDPEGDRGRYGYTF.

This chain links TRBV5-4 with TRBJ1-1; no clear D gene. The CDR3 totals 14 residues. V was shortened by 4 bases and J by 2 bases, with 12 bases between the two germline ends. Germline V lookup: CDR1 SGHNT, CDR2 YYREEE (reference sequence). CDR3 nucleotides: TGTGCCAGCAGCCCCCGGGATCTAAACACTGAAGCTTTCTTT. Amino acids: CASSPRDLNTEAFF.

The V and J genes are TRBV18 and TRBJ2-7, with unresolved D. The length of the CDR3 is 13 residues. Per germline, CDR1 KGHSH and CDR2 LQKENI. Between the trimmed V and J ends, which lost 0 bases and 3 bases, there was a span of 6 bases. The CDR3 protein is CASSPPPHYEQYF. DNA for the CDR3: TGTGCCAGCTCACCACCACCTCACTACGAGCAGTACTTC.

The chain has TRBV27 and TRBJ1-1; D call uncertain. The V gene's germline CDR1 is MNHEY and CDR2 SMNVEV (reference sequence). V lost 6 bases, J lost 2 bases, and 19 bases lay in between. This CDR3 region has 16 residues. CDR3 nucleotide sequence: TGTGCCAGCAGCTTTAAGTGGCCAAGCCTAAACACTGAAGCTTTCTTT. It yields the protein CASSFKWPSLNTEAFF.

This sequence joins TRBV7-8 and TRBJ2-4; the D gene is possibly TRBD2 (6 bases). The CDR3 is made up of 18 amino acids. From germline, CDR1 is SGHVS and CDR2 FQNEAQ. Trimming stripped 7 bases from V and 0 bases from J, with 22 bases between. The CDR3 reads CASTSSGAGLRAKNIQYF. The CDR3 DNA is TGTGCCAGCACATCTAGTGGGGCGGGGTTGAGAGCCAAAAACATTCAGTACTTC.

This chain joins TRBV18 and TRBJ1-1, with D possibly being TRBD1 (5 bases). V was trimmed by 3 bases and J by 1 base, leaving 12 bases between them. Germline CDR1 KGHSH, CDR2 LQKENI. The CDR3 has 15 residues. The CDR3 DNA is TGTGCCAGCTCACCTGTTATTACAGGGAACACTGAAGCTTTCTTT. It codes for CASSPVITGNTEAFF. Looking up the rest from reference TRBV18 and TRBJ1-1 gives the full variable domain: NAGVMQNPRHLVRRRGQEARLRCSPMKGHSHVYWYRQLPEEGLKFMVYLQKENIIDESGMPKERFSAEFPKEGPSILRIQQVVRGDSAAYFCASSPVITGNTEAFFGQGTRLTVV.

CDR3 protein: CASSPLDSNTEAFF. DNA for the CDR3: TGTGCCAGCTCACCGCTGGACAGTAACACTGAAGCTTTCTTT. The V and J genes are TRBV18 and TRBJ1-1; tentatively, D is TRBD1 (6 bases). V was cut by 3 bases and J by 2 bases, with 10 bases left in between. Germline V gives CDR1 KGHSH, CDR2 LQKENI. This CDR3 comprises 14 residues.